The 16 T cell receptor beta chains below were found in one sample sequenced in a study of T cells in Graves' hyperthyroidism and ophthalmopathy. Amplified regions were TCR beta CDR3 sequences from RNA transcripts. With the HTBI primer set, the TCR CDR3 went through a first round of RT-PCR. MiXCR, applied by TCRdb to the multiplex PCR reads, yields one record per CDR3 protein. The sample has hundreds of thousands of distinct CDR3 sequences; around 15% are singletons. Specimen: blood. These receptors all stem from a woman under 30 with Graves' hyperthyroidism.

This clonotype occurred many times. The chain carries TRBV28 and TRBJ1-5; D uncertain. Between the trimmed V and J ends, which lost 4 bases and 7 bases, there was a span of 8 bases. In germline, CDR1 is MDHEN, CDR2 SYDVKM. The CDR3 runs to 12 residues. CDR3 sequence: CASSSDWQPQHF. The CDR3 region has the DNA TGTGCCAGCAGTTCGGATTGGCAGCCCCAGCATTTT.

CDR3 nucleotides: TGTGCCACCAGTGATTTGTCGCTAGCGGTCAATGAGCAGTTCTTC. Protein sequence: CATSDLSLAVNEQFF. The chain employs TRBV24-1 and TRBJ2-1; TRBD2 aligns across 7 bases. This CDR3 has 15 amino acids. V lost 0 bases to trimming and J lost 6 bases; unmatched junction nucleotides: 4. CDR1 is KGHDR, CDR2 SFDVKD, per germline.

Many counts were recorded for this clonotype. This chain links TRBV12-5 with TRBJ2-3; D unresolved. Germline assignment: CDR1 LGHNT and CDR2 FRNRAP. Trimming left V 0 bases short and J 0 bases short, with 16 bases between. The CDR3 contains 18 residues. The CDR3 region has the DNA TGTGCTAGTGGTTTGGTAGTTCGGCCAACCTCTAGCACAGATACGCAGTATTTT. Residues: CASGLVVRPTSSTDTQYF.

This clonotype was observed at least ten times. The chain combines TRBV18 with TRBJ1-2; 10 bases map to TRBD1. Losses at the gene ends were 2 bases for V and 2 bases for J; bases not matched to a gene: 2. Germline V gene data show CDR1 as KGHSH and CDR2 as LQKENI. This CDR3 spans 15 amino acids. The CDR3 nucleotides read TGTGCCAGCTCACCATCGGACAGGGGGAACTATGGCTACACCTTC. Amino acids: CASSPSDRGNYGYTF.

The V call is TRBV2, the J call TRBJ2-7, with D perhaps given as TRBD1 or TRBD2 (5 bases each). CDR3 length: 13 residues. The germline V and J ends were trimmed by 9 bases and 2 bases, with 14 bases remaining between them. The germline V gene encodes CDR1 SNHLY and CDR2 FYNNEI. The DNA of the CDR3 is TGTGCCAGTATCCAGGGACCAGCCTACGAGCAGTACTTC. Amino acids: CASIQGPAYEQYF. The whole variable domain, remainder taken from reference TRBV2 and TRBJ2-7, is EPEVTQTPSHQVTQMGQEVILRCVPISNHLYFYWYRQILGQKVEFLVSFYNNEISEKSEIFDDQFSVERPDGSNFTLKIRSTKLEDSAMYFCASIQGPAYEQYFGPGTRLTVT.

This chain joins TRBV9 and TRBJ2-7; no clear D gene. CDR3 length: 13 residues. Germline loops: CDR1 SGDLS, CDR2 YYNGEE. V was cut by 2 bases and J by 3 bases, with 9 bases left in between. CDR3 region: CASSVNPNYEQYF. CDR3 nucleotides: TGTGCCAGCAGCGTTAACCCAAACTACGAGCAGTACTTC.

The rearrangement joins TRBV6-2 or TRBV6-3 to TRBJ1-1, with a tentative D call TRBD1 (5 bases). The V gene lost 2 bases and the J gene lost 5 bases, with 12 bases spanning the gap. The germline gives CDR1 MNHEY, CDR2 SVGEGT. The CDR3 contains 14 residues. The CDR3: CASSYVGLGTEAFF. The CDR3 DNA reads as TGTGCCAGCAGTTACGTGGGGCTGGGGACTGAAGCTTTCTTT.

This clonotype was found a few times. This likely comes from a read error, as the CDR3 has no conserved phenylalanine or tryptophan at its end. The chain employs TRBV9 and TRBJ1-1; possible D gene TRBD1, 5 bases. CDR3 length: 14 residues. Germline V gives CDR1 SGDLS, CDR2 YYNGEE. Trimming left V 3 bases short and J 5 bases short, with 14 bases between. In DNA form, the CDR3 reads TGTGCCAGCAGCGCTGGTGGGGCGGGGACTGAAGCTTTCATT. Amino acids: CASSAGGAGTEAFI.

This clonotype was observed a handful of times. This chain joins TRBV19 and TRBJ2-5, with TRBD2 matching 9 bases. Per the germline V gene, CDR1 is LNHDA and CDR2 is SQIVND (reference sequence). The CDR3 contains 15 residues. After removal of 5 bases from V and 0 bases from J, the junction contained 4 bases not matched to a gene. The CDR3 protein is CASSALAGNQETQYF. The CDR3 DNA sequence: TGTGCCAGTAGTGCTCTAGCGGGGAACCAAGAGACCCAGTACTTC.

This clonotype showed up just a few times. This chain joins TRBV5-1 and TRBJ2-5; D ambiguous. Trimming stripped 7 bases from V and 1 base from J, with 8 bases between. This CDR3 spans 12 amino acids. Germline values: CDR1 SGHRS, CDR2 YFSETQ. Here the CDR3 DNA reads TGCGCCAGCTGGGTAGTCCAAGAGACCCAGTACTTC. Amino acids: CASWVVQETQYF. Full variable domain (remainder filled in from reference TRBV5-1 and TRBJ2-5): KAGVTQTPRYLIKTRGQQVTLSCSPISGHRSVSWYQQTPGQGLQFLFEYFSETQRNKGNFPGRFSGRQFSNSRSEMNVSTLELGDSALYLCASWVVQETQYFGPGTRLLVL.

Ten or more counts support this clonotype. This sequence joins TRBV6-2 or TRBV6-3 and TRBJ2-1, with TRBD2 identical over 13 bases. Germline CDR1 is MNHEY and CDR2 is SVGEGT. This CDR3 is built from 14 residues. V trimming: 7 bases; J trimming: 7 bases; junction bases outside the gene matches: 4. This CDR3 is CASTRTSGRNEQFF. The DNA for the CDR3 is TGTGCCAGCACGAGGACTAGCGGGAGAAATGAGCAGTTCTTC.

The V call is TRBV4-2, the J call TRBJ2-5, with D possibly TRBD2 on 5 matching bases. Gene TRBJ2-1 matches the end of the DNA better, so the J call may be wrong. This CDR3 contains 15 residues. Germline assignment: CDR1 LGHNA and CDR2 YNFKEQ. For the CDR3, the DNA is TGTGCCAGCAGCCAAGATCCATGGGGAGTTGAGACCCAGTTCTTC. The encoded protein is CASSQDPWGVETQFF.

This clonotype was picked up many times. The gene calls are TRBV28 and TRBJ2-3; 9 positions agree with TRBD1. The junction had 4 bases not matched to a gene; V was cut back by 7 bases and J by 2 bases. Germline V lookup: CDR1 MDHEN, CDR2 SYDVKM. CDR3 length equals 14 residues. As DNA, the CDR3 is TGTGCCAGCAAGACAGGGGGTCCCACAGATACGCAGTATTTT. Translation gives CASKTGGPTDTQYF.

The V and J genes are TRBV19 and TRBJ1-2; possible D gene TRBD1, 6 bases. The CDR3 extends over 15 amino acids. V was clipped by 4 bases and J by 5 bases, with 17 bases between them. Germline V gene sequence: CDR1 LNHDA, CDR2 SQIVND (reference sequence). As DNA, the CDR3 is TGTGCCAGTAGTACCGACCATAGACAGGTTTATGGCTACACCTTC. Translating gives CASSTDHRQVYGYTF.

This clonotype was observed at least ten times. The CDR3 DNA reads TGTGCCAGCAGCTTAGACGGGGGGGCAGGTGAGCAGTTCTTC. Its translation is CASSLDGGAGEQFF. The genes are TRBV11-2 and TRBJ2-1, with 8 bases fitting TRBD2. Germline V gene lookup returns CDR1 SGHAT and CDR2 FQNNGV. V lost 0 bases and J lost 9; bases outside the gene matches: 4. The CDR3 loop spans 14 amino acids.

The rearrangement links TRBV12-3 or TRBV12-4 to TRBJ2-3; unclear D gene. This CDR3 comprises 14 residues. V lost 3 bases and J lost 4, with 11 bases in between. The CDR3 nucleotides read TGTGCCAGCAGTTTCTCGGCAACCCCAGATACGCAGTATTTT. Amino acid sequence: CASSFSATPDTQYF.